Described below is a single TCR beta chain sequence and its context. Its antigen remains unknown. V trimming: 4 bases; J trimming: 2 bases; junction bases outside the gene matches: 3. The CDR3 contains 15 residues. Germline V gene data show CDR1 as MNHNS and CDR2 as SASEGT. These data belong to a study of coeliac disease. Study information: Coeliac patients had active, refractory type I, or gluten-free-diet-controlled disease. High-resolution HLA typing was lacking; TRBV7-2 bias was queried instead.

Findings and caveats of the study: Control samples showed higher TRB and TRG clonality than intraepithelial and lamina propria samples in active celiac disease.

Data came from immunoSEQ multiplex PCR; TCRdb stores just in-frame clones and leaves some out. The top ten hold around 8% of the sample, which has about 3,700 clones, approximately 69% seen once. This clonotype was obtained from a man aged 30 to 45 with celiac disease. The sequenced material came from intraepithelial lymphocytes from the gut. The rearrangement links TRBV6-1 to TRBJ1-5; 9 nucleotides line up with TRBD1. For the CDR3, the DNA is TGTGCCAGCAGTGGGGACAGGGTTGGCAATCAGCCCCAGCATTTT. It encodes CASSGDRVGNQPQHF.